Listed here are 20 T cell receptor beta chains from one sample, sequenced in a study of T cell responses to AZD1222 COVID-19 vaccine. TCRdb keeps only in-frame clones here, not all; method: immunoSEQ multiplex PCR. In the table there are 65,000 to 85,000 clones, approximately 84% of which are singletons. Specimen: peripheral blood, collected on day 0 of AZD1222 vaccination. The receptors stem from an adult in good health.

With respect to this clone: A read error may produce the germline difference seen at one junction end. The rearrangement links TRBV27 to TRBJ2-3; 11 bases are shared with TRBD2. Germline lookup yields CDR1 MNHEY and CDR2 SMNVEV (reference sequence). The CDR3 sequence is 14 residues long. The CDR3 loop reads CASSTPTSGATLSF. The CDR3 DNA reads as TGTGCCAGCAGTACGCCGACTAGCGGGGCAACCCTCTCTTTT.

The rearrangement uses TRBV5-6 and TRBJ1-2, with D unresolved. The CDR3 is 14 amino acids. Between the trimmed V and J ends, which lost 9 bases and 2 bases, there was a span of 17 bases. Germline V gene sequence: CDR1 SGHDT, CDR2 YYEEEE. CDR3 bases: TGTGCCACCGAGATGTTCGGGTACAACTATGGCTACACCTTC. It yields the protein CATEMFGYNYGYTF.

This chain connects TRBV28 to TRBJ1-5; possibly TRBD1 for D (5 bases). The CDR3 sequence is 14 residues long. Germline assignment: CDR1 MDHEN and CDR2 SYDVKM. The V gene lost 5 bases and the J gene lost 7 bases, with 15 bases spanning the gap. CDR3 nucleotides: TGTGCCAGCAGTAAGACGAGGGGAGGGCAGCCCCAGCATTTT. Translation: CASSKTRGGQPQHF.

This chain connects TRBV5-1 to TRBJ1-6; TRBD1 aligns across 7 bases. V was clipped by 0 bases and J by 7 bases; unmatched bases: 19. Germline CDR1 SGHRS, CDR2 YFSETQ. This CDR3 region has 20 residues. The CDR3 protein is CASSLEGGRGSLRLNSPLHF. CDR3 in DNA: TGCGCCAGCAGCTTGGAGGGGGGCAGGGGGTCCCTTCGACTCAATTCACCCCTCCACTTT.

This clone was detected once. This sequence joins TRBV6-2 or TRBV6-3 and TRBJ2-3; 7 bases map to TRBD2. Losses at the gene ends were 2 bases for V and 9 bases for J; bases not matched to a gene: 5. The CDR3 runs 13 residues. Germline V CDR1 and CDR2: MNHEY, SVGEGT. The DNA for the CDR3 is TGTGCCAGCAGTTACGGAGTGGGGGGGACGCAGTATTTT. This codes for CASSYGVGGTQYF.

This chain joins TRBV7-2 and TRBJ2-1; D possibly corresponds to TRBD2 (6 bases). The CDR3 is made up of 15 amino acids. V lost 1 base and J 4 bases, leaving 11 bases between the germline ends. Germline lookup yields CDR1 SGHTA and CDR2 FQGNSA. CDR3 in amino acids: CASSLGRRGYNEQFF. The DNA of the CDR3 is TGTGCCAGCAGCTTAGGCAGACGGGGGTACAATGAGCAGTTCTTC. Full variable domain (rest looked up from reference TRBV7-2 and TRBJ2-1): GAGVSQSPSNKVTEKGKDVELRCDPISGHTALYWYRQSLGQGLEFLIYFQGNSAPDKSGLPSDRFSAERTGGSVSTLTIQRTQQEDSAVYLCASSLGRRGYNEQFFGPGTRLTVL.

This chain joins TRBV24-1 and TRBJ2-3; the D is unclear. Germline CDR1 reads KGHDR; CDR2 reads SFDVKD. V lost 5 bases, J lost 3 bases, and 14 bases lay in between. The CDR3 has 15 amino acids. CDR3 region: CATSAPGEGTDTQYF. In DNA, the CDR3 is TGTGCCACCAGTGCCCCCGGAGAAGGGACAGATACGCAGTATTTT.

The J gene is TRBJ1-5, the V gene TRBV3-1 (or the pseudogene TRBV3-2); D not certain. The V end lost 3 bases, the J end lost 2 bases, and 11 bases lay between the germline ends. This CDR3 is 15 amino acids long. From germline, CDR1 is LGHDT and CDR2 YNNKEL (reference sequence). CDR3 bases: TGTGCCAGCAGCCAGGGGTCTCGGGGCAATCAGCCCCAGCATTTT. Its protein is CASSQGSRGNQPQHF.

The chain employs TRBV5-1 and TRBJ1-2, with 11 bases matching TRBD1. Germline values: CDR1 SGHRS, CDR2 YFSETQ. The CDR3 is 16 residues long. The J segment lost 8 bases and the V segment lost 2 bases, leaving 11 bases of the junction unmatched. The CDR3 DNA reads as TGCGCCAGCAGCTTAAATGCGGGACAGGGGGTCTACGGCTACACCTTC. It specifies CASSLNAGQGVYGYTF.

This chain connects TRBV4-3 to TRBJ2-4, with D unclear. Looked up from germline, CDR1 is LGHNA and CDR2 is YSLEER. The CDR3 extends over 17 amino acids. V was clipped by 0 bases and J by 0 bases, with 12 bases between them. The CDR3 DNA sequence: TGCGCCAGCAGCCAAGATCACTTCTCCCTAGCCAAAAACATTCAGTACTTC. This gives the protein CASSQDHFSLAKNIQYF.

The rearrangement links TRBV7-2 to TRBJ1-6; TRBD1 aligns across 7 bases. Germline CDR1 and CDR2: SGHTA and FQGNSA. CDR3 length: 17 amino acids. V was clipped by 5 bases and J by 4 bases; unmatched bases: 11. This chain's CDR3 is CASSVSPGTAYNSPLHF. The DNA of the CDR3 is TGTGCCAGCAGCGTCTCTCCCGGGACAGCTTATAATTCACCCCTCCACTTT.

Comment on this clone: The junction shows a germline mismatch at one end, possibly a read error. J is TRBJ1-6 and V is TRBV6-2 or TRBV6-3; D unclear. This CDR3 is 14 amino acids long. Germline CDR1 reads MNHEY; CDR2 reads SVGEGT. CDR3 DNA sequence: TGTGCCAGCAGTTACTCGACTTACGATGGCGGGCCGTACTTT. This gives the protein CASSYSTYDGGPYF.

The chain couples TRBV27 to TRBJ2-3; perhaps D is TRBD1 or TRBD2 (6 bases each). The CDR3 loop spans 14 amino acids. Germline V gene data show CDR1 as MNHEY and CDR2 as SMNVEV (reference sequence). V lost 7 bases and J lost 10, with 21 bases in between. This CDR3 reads CASNQGRIGSPQYF. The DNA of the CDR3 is TGTGCCAGCAACCAGGGGAGGATCGGGTCCCCGCAGTATTTT.

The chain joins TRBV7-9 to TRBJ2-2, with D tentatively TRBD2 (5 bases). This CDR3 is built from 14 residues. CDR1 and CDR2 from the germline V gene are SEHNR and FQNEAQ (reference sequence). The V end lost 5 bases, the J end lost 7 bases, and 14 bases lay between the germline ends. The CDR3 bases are TGTGCCAGCAGCCCCCGGGGATTTAGCGGGGAGCTGTTTTTT. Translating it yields CASSPRGFSGELFF.

The CDR3 region is CAISESISDSGFQYF. In DNA, the CDR3 is TGTGCCATCAGTGAGTCCATCTCCGATTCCGGGTTCCAGTACTTC. V gene TRBV10-3 combines with J gene TRBJ2-5; D gene ambiguous. Trimming took off 0 bases at V and 10 bases at J, with 18 bases between the two ends. This CDR3 contains 15 residues. From germline, CDR1 is ENHRY and CDR2 SYGVKD.

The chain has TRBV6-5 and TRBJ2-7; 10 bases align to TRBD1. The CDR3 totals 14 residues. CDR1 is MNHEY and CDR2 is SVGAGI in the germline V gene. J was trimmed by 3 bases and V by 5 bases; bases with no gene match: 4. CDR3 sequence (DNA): TGTGCCAGCAGTCTCAGGGACAGGGGCTACGAGCAGTACTTC. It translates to CASSLRDRGYEQYF.

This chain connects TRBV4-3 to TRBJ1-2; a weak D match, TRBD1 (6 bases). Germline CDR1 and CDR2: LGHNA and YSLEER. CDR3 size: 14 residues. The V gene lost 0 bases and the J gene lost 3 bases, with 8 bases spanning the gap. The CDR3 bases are TGCGCCAGCAGCCAAGATGGGGGCCACTATGGCTACACCTTC. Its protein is CASSQDGGHYGYTF.

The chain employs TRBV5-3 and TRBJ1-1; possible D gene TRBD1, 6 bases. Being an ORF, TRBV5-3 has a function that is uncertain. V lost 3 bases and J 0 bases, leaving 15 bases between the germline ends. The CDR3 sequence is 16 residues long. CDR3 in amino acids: CARSCRDTGMNTEAFF. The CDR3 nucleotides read TGTGCCAGAAGCTGCCGGGACACCGGTATGAACACTGAAGCTTTCTTT.

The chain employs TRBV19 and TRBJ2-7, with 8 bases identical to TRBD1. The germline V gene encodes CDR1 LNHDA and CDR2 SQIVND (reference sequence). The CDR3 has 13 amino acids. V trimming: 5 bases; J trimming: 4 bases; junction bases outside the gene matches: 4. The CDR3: CASSPDRAYEQYF. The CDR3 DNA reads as TGTGCCAGTAGTCCGGACAGGGCGTACGAGCAGTACTTC.

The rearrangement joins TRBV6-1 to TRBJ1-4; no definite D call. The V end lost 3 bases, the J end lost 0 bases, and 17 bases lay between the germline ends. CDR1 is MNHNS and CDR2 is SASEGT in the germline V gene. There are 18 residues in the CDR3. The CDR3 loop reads CASSDGIPTSATNEKLFF. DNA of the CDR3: TGTGCCAGCAGTGACGGGATCCCAACCAGTGCAACTAATGAAAAACTGTTTTTT.